The clone carrying this T cell receptor beta chain is medium-sized in the sample. No antigen is known for it. The CDR3 extends over 16 amino acids. From germline, CDR1 is MNHEY and CDR2 SVGAGI. Trimming stripped 0 bases from V and 6 bases from J, with 18 bases between. Thyroid surgery was performed in patients who had received no treatment beforehand. This sample was taken from a study of metastatic and nonmetastatic thyroid tumors. Findings and caveats of the study: Benign nodules reportedly had significantly lower TCR beta diversity than malignant thyroid tumors in blood and tumor.

MiXCR reprocessed the PCR reads for TCRdb. Of some 10,000 clones listed, approximately 31% are singletons. Sequenced sample: tumor tissue. The sequence was collected from a female donor with papillary thyroid cancer or a benign thyroid nodule (not recorded which). Some clones in this sample may be carry-over from other donors' samples. The rearrangement links TRBV6-5 to TRBJ2-7, with D maybe TRBD1 (5 bases). The CDR3 coding sequence is TGTGCCAGCAGTTACTCGGACACTTCTCGACGGTCCGAGCAGTACTTC. Its protein product is CASSYSDTSRRSEQYF.